Listed below are T cell receptor beta chains from one sample, sequenced in a study of blood T cell repertoires in COVID-19. Using immunoSEQ multiplex PCR, the repertoire was profiled, and TCRdb retains in-frame clones only, with some absent. The table lists around 270,000 clones, about 83% of them singletons. Specimen: peripheral blood. The receptors derive from a woman aged 40 to 49 who had recovered from COVID-19. Each CDR3 is given with its conserved first and last residue. A D gene is named only where the DNA matches it firmly. Clone sizes are given selectively: once, few, many, or a class where the clone is expanded.

d_call | j_call | clone_size | v_call | cdr3_aa | cdr3_nt
- | TRBJ1-2 | - | TRBV5-5 | CASSPIWSDGYTF | TGTGCCAGCAGCCCGATTTGGTCGGATGGCTACACCTTC
TRBD2 | TRBJ2-2 | - | TRBV11-2 | CASRQTSTYDTGELFF | TGTGCCAGCAGGCAGACTAGCACTTACGACACCGGGGAGCTGTTTTTT
- | TRBJ2-2 | - | TRBV5-4 | CASYRGGGGTGELFF | TGTGCCAGCTACCGCGGGGGCGGAGGCACCGGGGAGCTGTTTTTT
TRBD1 | TRBJ1-4 | - | TRBV28 | CASSASGQGSFF | TGTGCCAGCAGTGCCTCCGGACAGGGTAGTTTTTTT
- | TRBJ2-2 | - | TRBV19 | CASSIDGLFQGTGELFF | TGTGCCAGTAGTATAGATGGCCTCTTCCAGGGCACCGGGGAGCTGTTTTTT
TRBD1 | TRBJ1-4 | - | TRBV7-6 | CASSRTGTGDEKLFF | TGTGCCAGCAGCCGTACCGGGACAGGGGACGAAAAACTGTTTTTT
- | TRBJ2-5 | - | TRBV15 | CATSRDRAKEEPQYF | TGTGCCACCAGCAGAGATCGCGCCAAGGAGGAGCCCCAGTACTTC
TRBD1 | TRBJ1-2 | - | TRBV28 | CASTPGGAPGYTF | TGTGCCAGCACCCCAGGGGGTGCCCCCGGCTACACCTTC
TRBD1 | TRBJ2-1 | - | TRBV27 | CASSLRGQNYNEQFF | TGTGCCAGCAGTTTACGGGGACAGAACTACAATGAGCAGTTCTTC
TRBD1 | TRBJ2-2 | - | TRBV18 | CASSRTGFDTGELFF | TGTGCCAGCTCACGGACAGGGTTCGACACCGGGGAGCTGTTTTTT
- | TRBJ2-1 | - | TRBV29-1 | CSTADNEQFF | TGCAGCACGGCAGACAATGAGCAGTTCTTC
- | TRBJ1-4 | - | TRBV19 | CASSTSVATNEKLFF | TGTGCCAGTAGTACCTCGGTGGCAACTAATGAAAAACTGTTTTTT
TRBD1 | TRBJ1-4 | - | TRBV10-1 | CASSAGTGDEKLFF | TGCGCCAGCAGTGCCGGGACAGGGGATGAAAAACTGTTTTTT
TRBD1 | TRBJ2-1 | - | TRBV5-1 | CASSIQGQGAGEQFF | TGCGCCAGCAGCATACAGGGACAGGGGGCGGGTGAGCAGTTCTTC
- | TRBJ1-1 | - | TRBV12-5 | CASSRENTEAFF | TGTGCTAGTTCCAGGGAGAACACTGAAGCTTTCTTT
- | TRBJ2-7 | - | TRBV6-2/TRBV6-3 | CASSYSRAEQYF | TGTGCCAGCAGTTACTCGAGGGCCGAGCAGTACTTC
TRBD1 | TRBJ1-1 | few | TRBV5-1 | CASSLGQGAEAFF | TGCGCCAGCAGCTTAGGACAGGGAGCTGAAGCTTTCTTT
- | TRBJ1-5 | - | TRBV6-5 | CASSYVASGFLDF | TGTGCCAGCAGTTACGTCGCTTCAGGGTTTCTGGATTTT
TRBD2 | TRBJ2-1 | - | TRBV4-1 | CASSQDPASGTYNEQFF | TGCGCCAGCAGCCAAGATCCGGCTAGCGGGACGTACAATGAGCAGTTCTTC
TRBD2 | TRBJ2-3 | few | TRBV19 | CASSFKLAADTQYF | TGTGCCAGTAGTTTTAAACTAGCGGCAGATACGCAGTATTTT
- | TRBJ2-3 | - | TRBV9 | CASSVALAPDTQYF | TGTGCCAGCAGCGTAGCGCTAGCCCCCGATACGCAGTATTTT
TRBD1 | TRBJ1-1 | few | TRBV2 | CASKKQGGNTEAFF | TGTGCCAGCAAGAAACAGGGGGGAAACACTGAAGCTTTCTTT
- | TRBJ1-1 | once | TRBV2 | CASSEEIHRNTEAFF | TGTGCCAGCAGTGAAGAAATCCACAGGAATACTGAAGCTTTCTTT
- | TRBJ1-1 | - | TRBV7-3 | CASSLTGGNTEAFF | TGTGCCAGCAGCTTAACGGGGGGGAACACTGAAGCTTTCTTT
- | TRBJ1-3 | - | TRBV3-1/TRBV3-2 | CASSQVGQGHSGNTIYF | TGTGCCAGCAGCCAAGTCGGGCAGGGACACTCTGGAAACACCATATATTTT
- | TRBJ1-1 | - | TRBV5-1 | CASSSQEAPTEAFF | TGCGCCAGCAGCTCCCAAGAGGCTCCCACTGAAGCTTTCTTT
- | TRBJ2-7 | - | TRBV14 | CASSQVGGLFYEQYF | TGTGCCAGCAGCCAAGTAGGAGGTTTATTCTACGAGCAGTACTTC